This T cell receptor beta chain emerged from a study of lymphopenia after photon versus proton radiotherapy. From germline, CDR1 is PRHDT and CDR2 FYEKMQ (reference sequence). The CDR3 is made up of 13 amino acids. V lost 5 bases and J 0 bases, leaving 5 bases between the germline ends. Profiled with immunoSEQ multiplex PCR; TCRdb holds only in-frame clones, not every one. The sample has more than 30,000 clones; about 91% are singletons. The V and J genes are TRBV13 and TRBJ2-1; D gene ambiguous. The input for sequencing was peripheral blood, taken from a patient treated with proton-based radiotherapy. This sequence was found in a woman in her 70s with pancreatic cancer. Some clones in this sample may be carry-over from other donors' samples. The CDR3 here is CASSKSSYNEQFF. CDR3 sequence (DNA): TGTGCCAGCAGCAAAAGCTCCTACAATGAGCAGTTCTTC.